The 15 T cell receptor beta chains reported below all come from one sample, sequenced in a study of radiation and T cells in renal cell carcinoma. Treatment reported: 15 Gy SBRT to primary tumor, nephrectomy 4 weeks later. The method was immunoSEQ multiplex PCR; TCRdb's version includes in-frame clones alone and lacks a portion of them. In the table there are 10,000 to 15,000 clones, roughly a third of which are singletons. The sequencing here drew on tumor tissue, taken from a patient whose treatment included radiotherapy and nephrectomy. The origin of the receptors is a man between 60 and 70 years old with renal cell carcinoma.

The rearrangement links TRBV30 to TRBJ2-1; D possibly corresponds to TRBD2 (6 bases). V shed 3 bases and J shed 10 bases, with 19 bases lying between them. Per germline, CDR1 GTSNPN and CDR2 SVGIG (reference sequence). The CDR3 runs to 14 residues. Here the CDR3 reads CAWRTTGSRGEQFF. In DNA form, the CDR3 reads TGTGCCTGGAGGACGACCGGGAGCAGAGGCGAGCAGTTCTTC. Together with reference TRBV30 and TRBJ2-1, the CDR3 gives the full variable domain: SQTIHQWPATLVQPVGSPLSLECTVEGTSNPNLYWYRQAAGRGLQLLFYSVGIGQISSEVPQNLSASRPQDRQFILSSKKLLLSDSGFYLCAWRTTGSRGEQFFGPGTRLTVL.

The rearrangement uses TRBV25-1 and TRBJ1-4; D may be TRBD1 (5 bases). The CDR3 loop spans 16 amino acids. CDR1 and CDR2 (germline): MGHDK, SYGVNS. V dropped 2 bases and J dropped 2 bases, with 12 bases sitting between them. CDR3 nucleotide sequence: TGTGCCAGCAGTGAACCCCCGGGGGACACTAATGAAAAACTGTTTTTT. Translation: CASSEPPGDTNEKLFF.

This clone is classed as medium-sized. This sequence joins TRBV5-6 and TRBJ2-1, with 7 bases identical to TRBD2. This CDR3 is built from 13 residues. The V segment lost 4 bases and the J segment 8 bases; nucleotides outside the gene matches: 6. Germline V gives CDR1 SGHDT, CDR2 YYEEEE. As DNA, the CDR3 is TGTGCCAGCAGCCGGGGGAGGGCCGATGAGCAGTTCTTC. This encodes CASSRGRADEQFF.

The gene calls are TRBV5-1 and TRBJ1-1, with D unresolved. CDR1 is SGHRS, CDR2 YFSETQ, per germline. The CDR3 runs 15 residues. Trimming shortened V by 4 bases and J by 0 bases, and 13 bases separated the two germline ends. CDR3 amino acids: CASSRAGLMNTEAFF. The CDR3, as DNA: TGCGCCAGCAGCCGGGCAGGTTTAATGAACACTGAAGCTTTCTTT. The complete variable domain, with remaining parts taken from reference TRBV5-1 and TRBJ1-1, reads KAGVTQTPRYLIKTRGQQVTLSCSPISGHRSVSWYQQTPGQGLQFLFEYFSETQRNKGNFPGRFSGRQFSNSRSEMNVSTLELGDSALYLCASSRAGLMNTEAFFGQGTRLTVV.

This clone was seen a single time. CDR3 loop: CASSSSGSVVTDTQYF. CDR3 sequence (DNA): TGTGCCAGCAGCTCGAGCGGGAGCGTAGTAACAGATACGCAGTATTTT. The J gene is TRBJ2-3, the V gene TRBV9; TRBD2 matches at 8 bases. This CDR3 comprises 16 residues. Losses at the gene ends were 4 bases for V and 3 bases for J; bases not matched to a gene: 10. Germline assignment: CDR1 SGDLS and CDR2 YYNGEE.

This clone was picked up many times. The chain carries TRBV7-2 and TRBJ1-5; D remains unclear. The length of the CDR3 is 14 residues. V gave up 2 bases and J gave up 2 bases, with 7 bases separating them. CDR1 and CDR2 (germline): SGHTA, FQGNSA. For the CDR3, the DNA is TGTGCCAGCAGCTTATTGCGGGGCAATCAGCCCCAGCATTTT. It codes for CASSLLRGNQPQHF.

In its sample, this clone was seen a few times. This rearrangement joins TRBV7-9 to TRBJ1-2; 8 bases are shared with TRBD1. The CDR3 contains 19 residues. J was trimmed by 0 bases and V by 0 bases; bases with no gene match: 12. Germline CDR1 reads SEHNR; CDR2 reads FQNEAQ (reference sequence). CDR3: CASSLAIGAGGEANYGYTF. The CDR3 DNA sequence: TGTGCCAGCAGCTTAGCGATTGGAGCAGGGGGCGAAGCTAACTATGGCTACACCTTC.

V and J are TRBV6-1 and TRBJ2-7, with D hard to call. Trimming took 0 bases from V and 0 from J, leaving 9 bases between them. CDR1 is MNHNS, CDR2 SASEGT, per germline. This CDR3 comprises 15 residues. The CDR3 sequence: CASSEAPGPSYEQYV. For the CDR3, the DNA is TGTGCCAGCAGTGAAGCTCCAGGCCCCTCCTACGAGCAGTACGTC.

The gene calls are TRBV7-2 and TRBJ2-5, with D possibly being TRBD1 (6 bases). CDR1 SGHTA and CDR2 FQGNSA come from the germline V gene. Trimming pared 1 base from V and 5 bases from J, leaving 14 bases between. This CDR3 contains 15 residues. CDR3 sequence: CASSLGQGPHETQYF. In DNA, the CDR3 is TGTGCCAGCAGCTTAGGTCAGGGGCCTCACGAGACCCAGTACTTC.

In this sample, this clone turned up a few times. This chain links TRBV6-5 with TRBJ1-1, with D hard to call. The germline V and J ends were trimmed by 0 bases and 2 bases, with 7 bases remaining between them. The V gene's germline CDR1 is MNHEY and CDR2 SVGAGI. The CDR3 loop spans 14 amino acids. For the CDR3, the DNA is TGTGCCAGCAGTTACTCCAGCGTTAACACTGAAGCTTTCTTT. It specifies CASSYSSVNTEAFF.

This chain uses TRBV18 with TRBJ2-7, with TRBD1 matching 10 bases. Unmatched junction bases numbered 9, after V lost 5 bases and J lost 5 bases. The CDR3 is 15 residues long. Germline-derived CDR1 and CDR2 are KGHSH and LQKENI. The CDR3 spells CASSVPGQGTHEQYF. In DNA form, the CDR3 reads TGTGCCAGCTCAGTACCGGGACAGGGGACCCACGAGCAGTACTTC. Supplemented by reference TRBV18 and TRBJ2-7, the full variable domain reads NAGVMQNPRHLVRRRGQEARLRCSPMKGHSHVYWYRQLPEEGLKFMVYLQKENIIDESGMPKERFSAEFPKEGPSILRIQQVVRGDSAAYFCASSVPGQGTHEQYFGPGTRLTVT.

This clone appeared a few times. This sequence joins TRBV30 and TRBJ1-1, with D possibly matching TRBD1 (6 bases). V was cut by 6 bases and J by 1 base, with 18 bases left in between. Germline CDR1 GTSNPN, CDR2 SVGIG (reference sequence). The CDR3 length is 15 residues. The CDR3 coding sequence is TGTGCCTGTACATACCAGGGGAGGGGGAACACTGAAGCTTTCTTT. The encoded protein is CACTYQGRGNTEAFF.

This chain joins TRBV6-1 and TRBJ1-1; 7 bases map to TRBD1. From germline, CDR1 is MNHNS and CDR2 SASEGT. The CDR3 consists of 14 residues. V trimming: 6 bases; J trimming: 5 bases; junction bases outside the gene matches: 9. DNA for the CDR3: TGTGCCAGCAGGGACGACAGGGCGGGTACTGAAGCTTTCTTT. Encoded protein: CASRDDRAGTEAFF.

The chain employs TRBV21-1 and TRBJ1-4; the listed D gene, TRBD1, was not tested against the DNA. TRBV21-1 is given as a pseudogene. There are 17 residues in the CDR3. The CDR3 sequence: CASSKNGQGETNEKLFF. CDR3 in DNA: TGTGCCAGCAGCAAGAACGGACAGGGTGAAACTAATGAAAAACTGTTTTTT.

This clone is categorized as medium-sized (0.01 to 0.1%). The genes are TRBV7-2 and TRBJ2-7; perhaps TRBD1 as D (6 bases). CDR3 length: 13 residues. V was pared by 1 base and J by 7 bases, with 11 bases between. The germline CDR1 and CDR2 sequences are SGHTA and FQGNSA. The CDR3 DNA is TGTGCCAGCAGCTTAGTATACAGGGAAGAGCAGTACTTC. Amino acid sequence: CASSLVYREEQYF.